This T cell receptor beta chain was captured in a study of T cell clonotyping in hematopoietic cell transplantation. Study-wide findings and caveats: Few recipient clonotypes overlapped donors; over 95% were de novo at given depth.

The data were produced by immunoSEQ multiplex PCR, yet TCRdb's version contains in-frame clones alone and is incomplete. This table holds approximately 22,000 clones, roughly 90% found once. The time point is: recipient sample about 28 days before transplant, after cytoreduction. In the case of this clone: Its antigen is not identified.

Deletions cut 2 bases from V and 6 bases from J, with 11 bases between. Germline assignment: CDR1 SGHDT and CDR2 YYEEEE. This CDR3 region has 14 residues. The TCR originated in a man aged 18-30 years with biphenotypic leukemia. Some clones in this sample may be carry-over from other donors' samples. The rearrangement uses TRBV5-6 and TRBJ2-2, with D unresolved. Material: peripheral blood mononuclear cells, obtained before stem cell transplant. CDR3 amino acids: CASSFTATPGELFF. CDR3 bases: TGTGCCAGCAGCTTTACAGCGACACCCGGGGAGCTGTTTTTT.